What follows is one T cell receptor (beta chain) and its context. What it recognizes is unknown. Read coverage stops 3 residues before the CDR3 terminus; the germline J gene supplies the remainder. This specimen belongs to a study of T cells in women clearing cervical HPV infection. Overall study context: Controls' single incident HPV16 infection cleared within 12 months without precancer. HLA type could not be excluded as a confounder.

Deletions cut 5 bases from V and 5 bases from J, with 16 bases between. This CDR3 is 15 amino acids long. In germline, CDR1 is SGHAT, CDR2 FQDESV (reference sequence). Prevalent HPV16 infections were excluded; only incident single HPV16 infections included. Assay: immunoSEQ multiplex PCR; the TCRdb copy retains only in-frame clones and omits some. This table lists around 39,000 clones. Regarding the study as a whole: CIN3+ cases had significantly higher TCR richness than controls; evenness did not differ.

The receptor was derived from a woman aged 18 to 75 with a cervical HPV16 infection that either progressed to CIN3+ or cleared (not recorded which). The source material was blood buffy coat. J is TRBJ2-1 and V is TRBV11-1, with a tentative D call TRBD2 (5 bases). CDR3 amino acids: CASSMAGDTHNEQFF. The CDR3 DNA, read in part, is TGTGCCAGCAGCATGGCCGGGGATACTCACAATGAG.